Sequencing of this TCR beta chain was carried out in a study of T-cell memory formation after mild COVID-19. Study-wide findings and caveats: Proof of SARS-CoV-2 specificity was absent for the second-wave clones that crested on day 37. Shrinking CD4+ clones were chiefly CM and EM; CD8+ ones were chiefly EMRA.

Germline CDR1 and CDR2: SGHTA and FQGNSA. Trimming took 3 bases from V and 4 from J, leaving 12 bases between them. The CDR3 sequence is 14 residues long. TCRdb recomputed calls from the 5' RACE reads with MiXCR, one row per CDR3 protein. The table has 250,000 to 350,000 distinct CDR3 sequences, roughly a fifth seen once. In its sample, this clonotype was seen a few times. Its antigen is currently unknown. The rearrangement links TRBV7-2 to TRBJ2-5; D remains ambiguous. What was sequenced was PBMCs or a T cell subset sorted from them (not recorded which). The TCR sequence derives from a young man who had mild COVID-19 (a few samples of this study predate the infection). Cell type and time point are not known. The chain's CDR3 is CASSLGVIVETQYF. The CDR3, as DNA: TGTGCCAGCAGCTTGGGCGTGATCGTAGAGACCCAGTACTTC.